The sequence of this TCR beta chain was determined in a study of beta chain features in type 1 diabetes. The entirety of the isolated RNA underwent reverse transcription, so expressed TCRB transcripts were sequenced. Only in-frame clones appear in the TCRdb table, and some are missing; sequencing was by immunoSEQ multiplex PCR. Of 600,000 to 700,000 clones listed, around 12% are singletons. Study-wide findings and caveats: Across all four CD4+ subsets, people with type 1 diabetes showed modestly shorter TCRB CDR3s. Type 1 diabetes patients had fewer VDJ junction insertions and more deletions. Whether HLA type influences TCRB rearrangement remained unresolved here.

The V end lost 5 bases, the J end lost 2 bases, and 19 bases lay between the germline ends. The CDR3 is 17 residues long. Germline V gene data show CDR1 as SGHTA and CDR2 as FQGNSA. Note on this clone: The antigen is undetermined.

Sequenced material: naive CD4+ T cells from blood. This chain uses TRBV7-2 with TRBJ1-5; tentative D call: TRBD1 (5 bases). This TCR derives from a man aged 25-45 years with type 1 diabetes. Written as DNA, the CDR3 is TGTGCCAGCAGCCTCCGGGACCGGGGTCACGGCAATCAGCCCCAGCATTTT. Its translation is CASSLRDRGHGNQPQHF.